The 30 T cell receptor beta chains given below trace back to one sample, sequenced in a study of T cell responses to AZD1222 COVID-19 vaccine (dated by TCRdb to the early 2020s). The time point label for this specimen denotes: about 28 days (+/-7) after the second vaccine dose. The method behind the library was the immunoSEQ multiplex PCR assay. This immuneACCESS table, as held by TCRdb, lists in-frame sequences with V and J called but not all clones. Of the missing ones, under half trace to an unresolved V gene in checked studies; the others have no known cause. Here the sample has some 52,000 clones; roughly 89% occur a single time. Roughly 2.5% of the sample comes from the top ten. The sequencing here drew on peripheral blood, taken 28 days after the second AZD1222 dose. These receptors came from an adult who received the AZD1222 COVID-19 vaccine.

This clone was seen only a few times. The chain couples TRBV6-5 to TRBJ1-5; no definite D call. Germline CDR1 and CDR2: MNHEY and SVGAGI. The CDR3 consists of 12 residues. V gave up 11 bases and J gave up 1 base, with 9 bases separating them. The CDR3 spells CASRQSNQPQHF. In DNA, the CDR3 is TGTGCCTCCCGCCAAAGCAATCAGCCCCAGCATTTT.

The rearrangement joins TRBV10-3 to TRBJ2-1; no definite D call. Germline-derived CDR1 and CDR2 are ENHRY and SYGVKD. Deletions cut 6 bases from V and 8 bases from J, with 11 bases between. This CDR3 is built from 12 residues. CDR3: CAIRPRPDEQFF. CDR3 DNA: TGTGCCATCAGACCCCGACCGGATGAGCAGTTCTTC.

This rearrangement joins TRBV30 to TRBJ1-5; D gene unclear. Germline assignment: CDR1 GTSNPN and CDR2 SVGIG (reference sequence). Trimming left V 0 bases short and J 4 bases short, with 7 bases between. CDR3 size: 13 residues. This chain's CDR3 is CAWSVGENQPQHF. DNA for the CDR3: TGTGCCTGGAGTGTCGGAGAGAATCAGCCCCAGCATTTT.

The rearrangement links TRBV10-2 to TRBJ1-6; perhaps TRBD1 as D (6 bases). Germline loops: CDR1 WSHSY, CDR2 SAAADI. V lost 4 bases, J lost 6 bases, and 16 bases lay in between. This CDR3 is 16 amino acids long. The CDR3, as DNA: TGCGCCAGCAGTGTACAGGGCTCGATGGGTAATTCACCCCTCCACTTT. Its protein product is CASSVQGSMGNSPLHF.

The chain has TRBV10-2 and TRBJ2-1; D call uncertain. This CDR3 contains 15 residues. Trimming removed 6 bases from V and 7 bases from J, with 19 bases in between. Germline V CDR1 and CDR2: WSHSY, SAAADI. The CDR3 DNA follows: TGCGCCAGCAGCCGTAATGGGGATCCACCGAATGAGCAGTTCTTC. Protein product: CASSRNGDPPNEQFF.

V and J are TRBV5-1 and TRBJ1-1; a possible D gene is TRBD1 (6 bases). The germline gives CDR1 SGHRS, CDR2 YFSETQ. V was pared by 5 bases and J by 3 bases, with 17 bases between. The CDR3 covers 15 residues. CDR3 in amino acids: CASSPLSGGYTEAFF. The DNA of the CDR3 is TGCGCCAGCAGTCCACTCTCGGGGGGCTACACTGAAGCTTTCTTT.

This rearrangement joins TRBV6-5 to TRBJ2-1; possibly TRBD2 for D (5 bases). The CDR3 has 13 residues. Trimming took 6 bases from V and 3 from J, leaving 9 bases between them. Germline-derived CDR1 and CDR2 are MNHEY and SVGAGI. CDR3: CASRLESYNEQFF. The CDR3 bases are TGTGCCAGCAGACTAGAAAGCTACAATGAGCAGTTCTTC.

V and J are TRBV5-1 and TRBJ2-3; 16 bases line up with TRBD2. The CDR3 sequence is 22 residues long. The V segment lost 0 bases and the J segment 3 bases; nucleotides outside the gene matches: 16. Germline V gives CDR1 SGHRS, CDR2 YFSETQ. The CDR3, as DNA: TGCGCCAGCAGCTTGGGCGGCCCCACCGGGACTAGCGGGAGGGCCCGAACAGATACGCAGTATTTT. Translated: CASSLGGPTGTSGRARTDTQYF.

The chain couples TRBV29-1 to TRBJ1-1, with 11 bases identical to TRBD1. J gave up 4 bases and V 5 bases, and 6 bases lay outside the gene matches. The CDR3 is made up of 14 amino acids. Germline CDR1 SQVTM, CDR2 ANQGSEA. For the CDR3, the DNA is TGCAGCGTTTTGGACAGGGGGCAAGGCACTGAAGCTTTCTTT. It yields the protein CSVLDRGQGTEAFF.

The chain employs TRBV28 and TRBJ1-5; D perhaps matches TRBD1 (5 bases). V was shortened by 3 bases and J by 6 bases, with 12 bases between the two germline ends. The germline V gene encodes CDR1 MDHEN and CDR2 SYDVKM. This CDR3 is built from 14 residues. For the CDR3, the DNA is TGTGCCAGCAGTTTCCTAGGGGAGAGTCAGCCCCAGCATTTT. Its translation: CASSFLGESQPQHF.

Concerning this clone itself: Germline is not matched at one junction end, which may reflect a read error. V and J are TRBV3-1 (or the pseudogene TRBV3-2) and TRBJ2-7; 8 bases are a match to TRBD2. The CDR3 runs to 13 residues. Per the germline V gene, CDR1 is LGHDT and CDR2 is YNNKEL (reference sequence). The CDR3 sequence: CASSQDVGTRQTF. CDR3 DNA: TGTGCCAGCAGCCAAGATGTAGGGACTAGACAGACCTTC.

Only one count was recorded for this clone. The rearrangement links TRBV30 to TRBJ1-4; a weak D match, TRBD1 (6 bases). Trimming shortened V by 6 bases and J by 8 bases, and 22 bases separated the two germline ends. Germline V gene sequence: CDR1 GTSNPN, CDR2 SVGIG (reference sequence). This CDR3 is built from 15 residues. CDR3 sequence reads: CACTDSLSMTEKLFF. The CDR3 nucleotides are TGTGCCTGCACGGACAGCCTTTCTATGACGGAAAAACTGTTTTTT.

The V and J genes are TRBV5-1 and TRBJ2-5, with D perhaps given as TRBD1 or TRBD2 (5 bases each). Trimming shortened V by 3 bases and J by 4 bases, and 13 bases separated the two germline ends. Germline CDR1 and CDR2: SGHRS and YFSETQ. This CDR3 is 14 amino acids long. The CDR3 sequence: CASSSSGTRETQYF. For the CDR3, the DNA is TGCGCCAGCAGCTCCTCCGGGACGAGAGAGACCCAGTACTTC.

The chain carries TRBV7-9 and TRBJ2-5; D gene unclear. The CDR3 runs 10 residues. The germline V gene has CDR1 SEHNR and CDR2 FQNEAQ (reference sequence). With 6 bases removed from V and 4 bases from J, the gap between germline ends came to 3 bases. As DNA, the CDR3 is TGTGCCAGCAGTGGAGAGACCCAGTACTTC. Protein product: CASSGETQYF.

The CDR3 spells CASSYGGSGNTIYF. The CDR3 region has the DNA TGTGCCAGCAGTTATGGGGGGTCTGGAAACACCATATATTTT. V and J are TRBV6-5 and TRBJ1-3, with D perhaps matching TRBD1 (5 bases). Germline values: CDR1 MNHEY, CDR2 SVGAGI. Trimming took off 3 bases at V and 1 base at J, with 7 bases between the two ends. This CDR3 spans 14 amino acids.

This chain links TRBV27 with TRBJ1-5, with D unclear. The V gene lost 8 bases and the J gene lost 2 bases, with 7 bases spanning the gap. The V gene's germline CDR1 is MNHEY and CDR2 SMNVEV (reference sequence). The CDR3 covers 12 residues. The CDR3 DNA reads TGTGCCAGCCGCGGGGGCAATCAGCCCCAGCATTTT. Translating gives CASRGGNQPQHF.

This clone was recorded once. The CDR3 is CASSPLRSPHEQYF. The CDR3 DNA reads as TGTGCCAGCAGCCCGTTACGGAGCCCCCACGAGCAGTACTTC. This rearrangement joins TRBV28 to TRBJ2-7; D gene uncertain. This CDR3 comprises 14 residues. V was shortened by 6 bases and J by 5 bases, with 17 bases between the two germline ends. Germline V gene data show CDR1 as MDHEN and CDR2 as SYDVKM.

The chain has TRBV14 and TRBJ1-1; tentatively, D is TRBD1 (5 bases). The CDR3 is made up of 15 amino acids. The germline V gene has CDR1 SGHDN and CDR2 FVKESK. The V end was cut by 1 base, the J end by 1 base, with 10 bases between. The CDR3 sequence is CASSQVTGTNTEAFF. For the CDR3, the DNA is TGTGCCAGCAGCCAAGTAACAGGCACGAACACTGAAGCTTTCTTT.

In its sample, this clone was seen once. V usage is TRBV6-6 and J usage is TRBJ1-5; perhaps TRBD1 as D (5 bases). V lost 6 bases and J lost 0, with 12 bases in between. CDR3 length equals 15 residues. The germline V gene encodes CDR1 MNHNY and CDR2 SVGAGI (reference sequence). The CDR3 sequence: CASRPVGDSNQPQHF. The DNA for the CDR3 is TGTGCCAGCAGACCGGTAGGGGATAGCAATCAGCCCCAGCATTTT.

CDR3 loop: CASSPSHLLRHYGYTF. The CDR3 DNA follows: TGTGCCAGCAGTCCTTCCCACCTTTTGAGGCACTATGGCTACACCTTC. The V gene is TRBV2, the J gene TRBJ1-2; D unclear. Germline lookup yields CDR1 SNHLY and CDR2 FYNNEI. Trimming pared 5 bases from V and 3 bases from J, leaving 19 bases between. The CDR3 runs 16 residues.

The chain combines TRBV6-1 with TRBJ1-1; 7 bases fit TRBD1. This CDR3 region has 14 residues. CDR1 MNHNS and CDR2 SASEGT come from the germline V gene. Trimming removed 0 bases from V and 6 bases from J; junction bases left unmatched: 4. DNA of the CDR3: TGTGCCAGCAGTGAAGCCCTCGGGACAGCTGAAGCTTTCTTT. It codes for CASSEALGTAEAFF.

V is TRBV2 and J is TRBJ2-7, with D perhaps assigned TRBD1 or TRBD2 (5 bases each). Trimming stripped 8 bases from V and 2 bases from J, with 13 bases between. CDR3 size: 13 residues. Per the germline V gene, CDR1 is SNHLY and CDR2 is FYNNEI. The CDR3: CASSGDGPYEQYF. The CDR3 DNA reads TGTGCCAGCTCCGGGGACGGACCCTACGAGCAGTACTTC.

The chain recombines TRBV28 with TRBJ1-2; 7 bases are a match to TRBD1. Trimming took 6 bases from V and 2 from J; bases not matched to a gene: 6. Germline V CDR1 and CDR2: MDHEN, SYDVKM. CDR3 length: 14 amino acids. The CDR3 coding sequence is TGTGCCAGCAGACTGACAGGGAGCAACTATGGCTACACCTTC. It is translated as CASRLTGSNYGYTF.

The V call is TRBV24-1, the J call TRBJ2-5; D remains unclear. The V end lost 3 bases, the J end lost 3 bases, and 10 bases lay between the germline ends. The germline V gene encodes CDR1 KGHDR and CDR2 SFDVKD. This CDR3 is built from 14 residues. CDR3 protein: CATSDLGRKETQYF. The CDR3 region has the DNA TGTGCCACCAGTGATCTGGGCAGGAAAGAGACCCAGTACTTC.

The genes are TRBV28 and TRBJ1-6; perhaps TRBD1 as D (6 bases). V was cut by 4 bases and J by 2 bases, with 15 bases left in between. Germline V lookup: CDR1 MDHEN, CDR2 SYDVKM. CDR3 size: 17 residues. The CDR3 nucleotides are TGTGCCAGCAGTTCCCTACAGGGAGGAACCTATAATTCACCCCTCCACTTT. Amino acids: CASSSLQGGTYNSPLHF.

This chain joins TRBV10-2 and TRBJ2-3, with TRBD2 identical over 7 bases. Trimming cost V 3 bases and J 1 base; bases outside gene matches: 4. This CDR3 region has 15 residues. Looked up from germline, CDR1 is WSHSY and CDR2 is SAAADI. The CDR3 bases are TGCGCCAGCAGTGATTCTAGCGGAGGCACAGATACGCAGTATTTT. Protein: CASSDSSGGTDTQYF.

This clone is medium-sized within its sample. This rearrangement joins TRBV14 to TRBJ2-5; D remains unclear. Trimming shortened V by 1 base and J by 2 bases, and 17 bases separated the two germline ends. The CDR3 contains 17 residues. The germline V gene has CDR1 SGHDN and CDR2 FVKESK. CDR3 coding DNA: TGTGCCAGCAGCCAAGTCGGCCTCATCTATACTCAAGAGACCCAGTACTTC. Translation gives CASSQVGLIYTQETQYF.

The chain joins TRBV19 to TRBJ1-5; no clear D gene. The V gene's germline CDR1 is LNHDA and CDR2 SQIVND (reference sequence). V was cut by 6 bases and J by 1 base, with 13 bases left in between. The CDR3 loop spans 15 amino acids. This CDR3 is CASSSVVASNQPQHF. The CDR3 DNA reads TGTGCCAGTAGCTCCGTCGTGGCCAGCAATCAGCCCCAGCATTTT.

V is TRBV19 and J is TRBJ1-2; the D is unclear. V lost 2 bases, J lost 2 bases, and 6 bases lay in between. CDR1 and CDR2 (germline): LNHDA, SQIVND (reference sequence). The CDR3 is 13 residues long. The CDR3 reads CASSIRENYGYTF. The CDR3 DNA reads as TGTGCCAGTAGTATACGGGAGAACTATGGCTACACCTTC.

The V and J genes are TRBV11-1 and TRBJ2-7, with D unresolved. CDR1 and CDR2 (germline): SGHAT, FQDESV (reference sequence). The ends were cut back, 5 bases at V and 0 bases at J, with 8 bases in the middle. The CDR3 totals 13 residues. The CDR3 spells CASSRFTSYEQYF. For the CDR3, the DNA is TGTGCCAGCAGCCGATTCACCTCCTACGAGCAGTACTTC.